This TCR beta chain was profiled in a study of T-cell memory formation after mild COVID-19. MiXCR, applied by TCRdb to the 5' RACE reads, yields one record per CDR3 protein. The table lists approximately 54,000 distinct CDR3 sequences, approximately 12% of them singletons, with about 25% in the top ten. This CDR3 region has 13 residues. V was clipped by 3 bases and J by 4 bases, with 12 bases between them. Germline assignment: CDR1 DFQATT and CDR2 SNEGSKA (reference sequence). This clonotype has only a few counts. The chain couples TRBV20-1 to TRBJ1-1; D is unclear. Sequenced input: PBMCs or a T cell subset sorted from them (not recorded which). This clonotype was sampled from a man aged 18-30 years who had mild COVID-19 (a few samples of this study predate the infection). Cell type and time point are not known. The CDR3: CSARFVDSTEAFF. The CDR3 DNA sequence: TGCAGTGCTAGGTTTGTGGATAGCACTGAAGCTTTCTTT.